This note documents a single TCR beta chain sequence. It lacks a known antigen. No clone much larger than this one lies a single base away; base qualities are absent. The sample belongs to a study of blood T cells in healthy people across ages (dated by TCRdb to the mid-2010s). Regarding the research as a whole: Template switching captured roughly one uniquely barcoded TCR beta cDNA molecule per two T cells in model experiments. To track age-related changes in TCR beta repertoire diversity, the study relied on deep sequencing normalized with unique cDNA molecular identifiers. Four age groups were formed from the donors: young (average roughly 15 years), middle-aged (roughly 38), aged (more than 55) and long-lived (approximately 78). To avoid experimental bias, donors of different ages were spread randomly across the sequencing lanes. Using the same blood draw, the study looked at two additional independent replicas of 1 million unique cDNA reads for two donors, one aged 18 to 30 and the other aged 80 or older.

Here is what the overall study found, with its caveats: The CMV infection status of donors was not known, potentially confounding age-related changes in expanded clonotypes. Observed TCR beta diversity per million T cells fell roughly linearly with age, and a significant reduction was already apparent by age about 43. Conclusive comparison of naive and antigen-experienced compartments was prevented by the profiling of bulk unsorted PBMCs. Estimates of total diversity based on one million sequenced T cells were regarded as lower bounds and as underestimates. Compared with the aged group, more naive CD4+ T cells, fewer expanded clones and increased TCR diversity were shown by the long-lived group, suggesting age selection. The percentage of naive T cells measured by flow cytometry correlated strongly with observed TCR beta diversity.

Libraries were constructed by 5' RACE. The sample was run on an Illumina HiSeq 2500. A second roughly 7 to 12 cycle PCR used a sample-barcoded 5' primer and a J-beta primer mix. Each TCR beta cDNA molecule received a unique molecular identifier from a template-switch 5' adaptor carrying 12 random nucleotides. At least 2.5 million CDR3-containing paired-end reads were obtained from each sample. All of the RNA was converted into first-strand cDNA using the Mint cDNA synthesis kit, with a TRBC-specific oligonucleotide serving as the primer. Following uracil-DNA glycosylase treatment, a first 18-cycle PCR with universal primers M1SS and BC2_uni_R was performed on all cDNA. The authors' pipeline ran thus. Each sample was normalized by randomly selecting 1 million high-quality reads, each carrying a distinct molecular identifier. Reads sharing molecular identifiers were discarded rather than binned into consensus sequences. MiTCR, set to a Q25 quality threshold and the strictest error-elimination algorithm, was used for CDR3 identification, clonotype clustering and error correction. Lower-bound total TCR beta diversity was estimated with a nonparametric unseen species model using Euler transformation. In TCRdb, the public reads were trimmed at Q25 with fastp and aligned with MiXCR, with productive beta chains retained. Entries that share a CDR3 protein sequence are merged under the most common genes and DNA. TCRdb's processing, not the study's, gives the V and J calls here. Within this sample are under 850,000 distinct CDR3 sequences, with 35% to 40% of them counted one time only. The ten largest make up approximately 12% of the sample.

V loses 6 bases of germline sequence and J loses 0 bases, and the interval between the two ends is 21 bases. The germline V gene (reference sequence) specifies DFQATT as CDR1 and SNEGSKA as CDR2. The CDR3 runs 17 amino acids, cysteine and phenylalanine included. Just the 51-base CDR3 DNA is kept, in frame starting at base 1. Donors were 39 systemically healthy Caucasian individuals from Russia aged roughly 6 to 90 years. Each donor gave ten milliliters of peripheral blood, drawn into EDTA-treated Vacutainer tubes. Ficoll-Paque density-gradient centrifugation was used to isolate PBMCs, with at least 7 million per sample. Trizol reagent was used to extract total RNA from PBMCs, with at least 6 micrograms per sample. Naive CD45RAhigh/CD27high T cell percentages were measured by flow cytometry on a PBMC aliquot from every donor.

This TCR derives from a man between 18 and 29 years old in good health. The chain employs TRBV20-1 and TRBJ2-1; no D segment can be confidently identified. Sequenced: blood. The nucleotides read TGCAGTGCGCAGTACAGTTGGGCAAAGAGCTCCTACAATGAGCAGTTCTTC. This yields the protein CSAQYSWAKSSYNEQFF.